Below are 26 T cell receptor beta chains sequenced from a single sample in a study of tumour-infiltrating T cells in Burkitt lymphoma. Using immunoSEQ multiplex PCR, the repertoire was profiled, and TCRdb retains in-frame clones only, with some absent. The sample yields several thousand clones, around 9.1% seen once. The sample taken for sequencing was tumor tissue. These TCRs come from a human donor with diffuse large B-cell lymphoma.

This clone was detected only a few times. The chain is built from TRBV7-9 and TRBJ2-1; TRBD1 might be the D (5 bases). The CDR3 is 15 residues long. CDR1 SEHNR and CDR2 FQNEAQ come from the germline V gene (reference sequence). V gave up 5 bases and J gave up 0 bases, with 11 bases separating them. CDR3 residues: CASSPYRSSYNEQFF. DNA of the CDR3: TGTGCCAGCAGCCCGTACAGGAGCTCCTACAATGAGCAGTTCTTC. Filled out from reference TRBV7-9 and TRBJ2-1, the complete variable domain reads DTGVSQNPRHKITKRGQNVTFRCDPISEHNRLYWYRQTLGQGPEFLTYFQNEAQLEKSRLLSDRFSAERPKGSFSTLEIQRTEQGDSAMYLCASSPYRSSYNEQFFGPGTRLTVL.

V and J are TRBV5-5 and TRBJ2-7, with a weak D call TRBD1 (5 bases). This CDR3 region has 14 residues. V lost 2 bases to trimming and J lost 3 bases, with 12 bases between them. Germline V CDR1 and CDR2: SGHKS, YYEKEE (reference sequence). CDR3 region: CASSLGAGRYEQYF. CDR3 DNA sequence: TGTGCCAGCAGCTTAGGGGCAGGACGCTACGAGCAGTACTTC.

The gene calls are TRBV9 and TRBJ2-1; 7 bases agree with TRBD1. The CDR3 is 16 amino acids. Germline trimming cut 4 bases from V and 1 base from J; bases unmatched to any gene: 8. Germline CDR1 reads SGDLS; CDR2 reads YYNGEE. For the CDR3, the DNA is TGTGCCAGCAGCCCCCGTTCCAGGGGGTCCTACAATGAGCAGTTCTTC. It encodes CASSPRSRGSYNEQFF.

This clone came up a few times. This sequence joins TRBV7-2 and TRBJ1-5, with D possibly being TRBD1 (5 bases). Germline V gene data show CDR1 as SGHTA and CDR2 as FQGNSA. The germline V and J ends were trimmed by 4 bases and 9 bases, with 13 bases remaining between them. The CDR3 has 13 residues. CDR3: CASSSTGGGPQHF. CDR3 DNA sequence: TGTGCCAGCAGCTCCACGGGCGGGGGGCCCCAGCATTTT.

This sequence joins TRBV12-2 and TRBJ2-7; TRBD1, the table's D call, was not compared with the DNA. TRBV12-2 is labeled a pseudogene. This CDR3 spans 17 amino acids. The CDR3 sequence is CASRLGRAGQGIYEQYF. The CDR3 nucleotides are TGTGCAAGTCGCTTAGGGAGAGCGGGACAGGGGATCTACGAGCAGTACTTC.

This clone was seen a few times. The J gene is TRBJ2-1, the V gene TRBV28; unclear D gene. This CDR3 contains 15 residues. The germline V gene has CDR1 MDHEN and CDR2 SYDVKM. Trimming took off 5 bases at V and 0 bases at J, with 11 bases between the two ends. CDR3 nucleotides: TGTGCCAGCAGTCCCTCACCGAGCTCCTACAATGAGCAGTTCTTC. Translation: CASSPSPSSYNEQFF.

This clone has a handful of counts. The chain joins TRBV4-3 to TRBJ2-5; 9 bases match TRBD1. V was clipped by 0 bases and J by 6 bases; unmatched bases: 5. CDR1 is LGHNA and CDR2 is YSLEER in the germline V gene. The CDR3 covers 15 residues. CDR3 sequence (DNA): TGCGCCAGCAGCCAAGAAGGGACAGGGATCAAGACCCAGTACTTC. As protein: CASSQEGTGIKTQYF.

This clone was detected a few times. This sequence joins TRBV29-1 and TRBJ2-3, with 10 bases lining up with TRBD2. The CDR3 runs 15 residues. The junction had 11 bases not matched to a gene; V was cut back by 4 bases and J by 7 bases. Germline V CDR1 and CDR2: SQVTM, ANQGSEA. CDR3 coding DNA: TGCAGCGTTGGATCTAGCGGGGGTCCTCGGCATACGCAGTATTTT. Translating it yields CSVGSSGGPRHTQYF.

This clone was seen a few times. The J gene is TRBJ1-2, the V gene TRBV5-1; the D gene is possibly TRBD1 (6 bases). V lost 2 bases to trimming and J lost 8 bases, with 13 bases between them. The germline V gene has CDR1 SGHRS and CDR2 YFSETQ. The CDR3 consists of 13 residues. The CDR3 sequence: CASSFLQGGGYTF. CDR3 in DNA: TGCGCCAGCAGCTTCCTCCAAGGGGGAGGCTACACCTTC.

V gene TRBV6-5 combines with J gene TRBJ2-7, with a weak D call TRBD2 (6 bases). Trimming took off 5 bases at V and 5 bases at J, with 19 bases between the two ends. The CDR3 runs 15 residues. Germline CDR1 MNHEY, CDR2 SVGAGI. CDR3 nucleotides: TGTGCCAGCAGTCGACGGTACGGGGGATTCCACGAGCAGTACTTC. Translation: CASSRRYGGFHEQYF.

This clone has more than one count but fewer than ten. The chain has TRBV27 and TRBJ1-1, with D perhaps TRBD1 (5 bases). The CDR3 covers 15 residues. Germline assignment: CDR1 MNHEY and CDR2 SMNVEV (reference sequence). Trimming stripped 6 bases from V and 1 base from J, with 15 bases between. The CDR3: CASRSRGTTNTEAFF. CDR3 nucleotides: TGTGCCAGCAGGTCCCGCGGGACGACGAACACTGAAGCTTTCTTT.

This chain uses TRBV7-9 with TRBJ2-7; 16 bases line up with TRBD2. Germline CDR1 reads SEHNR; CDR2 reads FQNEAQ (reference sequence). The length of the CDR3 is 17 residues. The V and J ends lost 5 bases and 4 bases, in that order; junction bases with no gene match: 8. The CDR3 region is CASSVGTSGGVWYEQYF. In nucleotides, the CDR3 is TGTGCCAGCAGCGTCGGGACTAGCGGGGGGGTTTGGTACGAGCAGTACTTC.

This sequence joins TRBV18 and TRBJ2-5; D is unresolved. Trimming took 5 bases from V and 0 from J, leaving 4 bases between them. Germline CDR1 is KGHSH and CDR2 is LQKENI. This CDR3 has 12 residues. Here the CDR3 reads CASSEDQETQYF. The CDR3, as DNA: TGTGCCAGCTCAGAGGACCAAGAGACCCAGTACTTC.

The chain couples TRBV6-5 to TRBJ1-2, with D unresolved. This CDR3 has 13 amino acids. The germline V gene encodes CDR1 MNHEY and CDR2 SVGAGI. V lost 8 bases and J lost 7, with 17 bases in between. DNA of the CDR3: TGTGCCAGCCCACGGGCCCAGTCGTGTGGCTACACCTTC. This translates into CASPRAQSCGYTF.

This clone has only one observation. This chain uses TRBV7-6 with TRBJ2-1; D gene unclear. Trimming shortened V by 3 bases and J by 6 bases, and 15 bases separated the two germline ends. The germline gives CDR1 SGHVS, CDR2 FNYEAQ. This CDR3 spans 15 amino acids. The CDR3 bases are TGTGCCAGCAGCTTGGAGAGACCCCCGTCCAATGAGCAGTTCTTC. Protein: CASSLERPPSNEQFF.

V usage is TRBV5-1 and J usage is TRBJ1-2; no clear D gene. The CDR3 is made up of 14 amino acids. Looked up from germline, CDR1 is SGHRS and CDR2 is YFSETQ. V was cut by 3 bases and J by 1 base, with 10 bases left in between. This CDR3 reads CASSSGVGNYGYTF. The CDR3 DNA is TGCGCCAGCAGCTCTGGGGTGGGTAACTATGGCTACACCTTC. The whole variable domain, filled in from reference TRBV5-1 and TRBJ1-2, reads KAGVTQTPRYLIKTRGQQVTLSCSPISGHRSVSWYQQTPGQGLQFLFEYFSETQRNKGNFPGRFSGRQFSNSRSEMNVSTLELGDSALYLCASSSGVGNYGYTFGSGTRLTVV.

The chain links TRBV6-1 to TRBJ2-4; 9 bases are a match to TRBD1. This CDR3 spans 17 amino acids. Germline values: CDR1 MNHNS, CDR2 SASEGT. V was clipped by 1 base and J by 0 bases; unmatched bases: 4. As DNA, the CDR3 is TGTGCCAGCAGTGAAGTGGGACAGGGCTTAGCCAAAAACATTCAGTACTTC. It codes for CASSEVGQGLAKNIQYF.

The CDR3 spells CASSQGGVKPQHF. DNA of the CDR3: TGTGCCAGCTCGCAGGGAGGGGTAAAGCCCCAGCATTTT. The chain recombines TRBV18 with TRBJ1-5, with a tentative D call TRBD1 (5 bases). Germline values: CDR1 KGHSH, CDR2 LQKENI. The CDR3 loop spans 13 amino acids. V was trimmed by 6 bases and J by 8 bases, leaving 14 bases between them.

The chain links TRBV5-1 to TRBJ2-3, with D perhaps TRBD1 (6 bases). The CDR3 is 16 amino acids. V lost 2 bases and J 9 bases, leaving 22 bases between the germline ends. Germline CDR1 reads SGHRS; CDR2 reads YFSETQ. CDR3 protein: CASSFRGGQGQGTQYF. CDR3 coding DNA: TGCGCCAGCAGCTTCCGAGGTGGGCAGGGCCAGGGGACGCAGTATTTT.

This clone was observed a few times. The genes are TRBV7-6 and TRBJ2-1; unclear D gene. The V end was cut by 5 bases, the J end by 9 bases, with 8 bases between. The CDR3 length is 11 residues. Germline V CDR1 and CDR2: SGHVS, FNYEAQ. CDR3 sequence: CASSDVTEQFF. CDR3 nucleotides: TGTGCCAGCAGCGACGTTACTGAGCAGTTCTTC. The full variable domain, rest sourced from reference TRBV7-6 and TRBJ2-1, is GAGVSQSPRYKVTKRGQDVALRCDPISGHVSLYWYRQALGQGPEFLTYFNYEAQQDKSGLPNDRFSAERPEGSISTLTIQRTEQRDSAMYRCASSDVTEQFFGPGTRLTVL.

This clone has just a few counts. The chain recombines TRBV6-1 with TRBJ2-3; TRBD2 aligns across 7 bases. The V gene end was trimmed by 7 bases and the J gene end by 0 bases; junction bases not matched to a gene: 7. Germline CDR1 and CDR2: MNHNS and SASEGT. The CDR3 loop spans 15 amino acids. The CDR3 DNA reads TGTGCCAGCACTCGGGGGGACTCTAGCACAGATACGCAGTATTTT. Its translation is CASTRGDSSTDTQYF.

The CDR3 region has the DNA TGTGCCAGCAGTTACGGGGGACTTACTCGCACTGAAGCTTTCTTT. Protein sequence: CASSYGGLTRTEAFF. The chain uses TRBV6-5 and TRBJ1-1, with D maybe TRBD1 (5 bases). The V end was cut by 2 bases, the J end by 4 bases, with 14 bases between. The CDR3 is 15 amino acids. CDR1 and CDR2 (germline): MNHEY, SVGAGI.

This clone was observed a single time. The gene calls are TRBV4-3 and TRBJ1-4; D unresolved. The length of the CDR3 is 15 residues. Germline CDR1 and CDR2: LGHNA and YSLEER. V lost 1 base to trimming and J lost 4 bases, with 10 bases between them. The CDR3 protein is CASSQGSARNEKLFF. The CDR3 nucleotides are TGCGCCAGCAGCCAAGGCAGCGCCCGTAATGAAAAACTGTTTTTT.

The CDR3: CASSTRAAWSTEAFF. CDR3 DNA: TGTGCCAGTAGTACGCGAGCCGCGTGGAGCACTGAAGCTTTCTTT. The rearrangement links TRBV19 to TRBJ1-1, with D unresolved. Germline CDR1 LNHDA, CDR2 SQIVND (reference sequence). CDR3 length equals 15 residues. The V end was cut by 4 bases, the J end by 4 bases, with 16 bases between. Supplemented by reference TRBV19 and TRBJ1-1, the full variable domain reads DGGITQSPKYLFRKEGQNVTLSCEQNLNHDAMYWYRQDPGQGLRLIYYSQIVNDFQKGDIAEGYSVSREKKESFPLTVTSAQKNPTAFYLCASSTRAAWSTEAFFGQGTRLTVV.

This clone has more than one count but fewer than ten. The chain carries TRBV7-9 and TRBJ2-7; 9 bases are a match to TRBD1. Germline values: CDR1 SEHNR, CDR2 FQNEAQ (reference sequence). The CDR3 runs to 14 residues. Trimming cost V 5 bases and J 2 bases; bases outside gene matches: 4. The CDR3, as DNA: TGTGCCAGCAGCGGGGGGACAGGGACCTACGAGCAGTACTTC. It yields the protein CASSGGTGTYEQYF.

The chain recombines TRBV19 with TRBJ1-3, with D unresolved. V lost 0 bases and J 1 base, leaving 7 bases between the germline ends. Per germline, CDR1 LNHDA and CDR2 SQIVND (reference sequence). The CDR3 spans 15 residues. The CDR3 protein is CASSIEGASGNTIYF. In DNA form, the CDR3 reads TGTGCCAGTAGTATAGAAGGAGCATCTGGAAACACCATATATTTT.